These 27 T cell receptor beta chains were sequenced from one sample in a study of CD4 T cells in relation to SARS-CoV-2 and coronaviruses. No antigens are known for them. Sequencing was performed with immunoSEQ multiplex PCR; in TCRdb, only in-frame clones are kept and a portion is missing. The sample consists of about 36,000 clones, roughly 80% of them appearing once. The material sequenced was naive CD4+ T cells from PBMCs, cultured in vitro. Subset defined: naive CD4+ T cells isolated by negative enrichment. The receptors were gathered from an adult with COVID-19.

The CDR3 region has the DNA TGTGCCAGCAGCTCCTCCGAGACAGGGGAGAGTCTATTTAATTCACCCCTCCACTTT. As protein: CASSSSETGESLFNSPLHF. The chain employs TRBV7-3 and TRBJ1-6, with 8 bases lining up with TRBD1. CDR1 and CDR2 (germline): SGHTA, FQGTGA. The CDR3 sequence is 19 residues long. V trimming: 4 bases; J trimming: 6 bases; junction bases outside the gene matches: 17.

J is TRBJ1-5 and V is TRBV28, with 7 bases matching TRBD1. Trimming at V came to 6 bases and at J to 1 base, leaving 9 bases not matched to a gene. This CDR3 comprises 16 residues. Germline V CDR1 and CDR2: MDHEN, SYDVKM. The CDR3 DNA reads TGTGCCAGCAGCCGACCTACAGGGGTAAGCAATCAGCCCCAGCATTTT. It translates to CASSRPTGVSNQPQHF.

The chain employs TRBV19 and TRBJ2-1; TRBD2 aligns across 8 bases. CDR1 and CDR2 from the germline V gene are LNHDA and SQIVND (reference sequence). With V trimmed by 3 bases and J by 2 bases, 6 bases remained unmatched. The CDR3 loop spans 16 amino acids. The DNA of the CDR3 is TGTGCCAGTAGTATGAGCGGGAGTGGCGCCTACAATGAGCAGTTCTTC. Its translation is CASSMSGSGAYNEQFF.

This rearrangement joins TRBV28 to TRBJ2-7; a possible D gene is TRBD2 (6 bases). Germline V gene lookup returns CDR1 MDHEN and CDR2 SYDVKM. The CDR3 contains 15 residues. Trimming left V 6 bases short and J 2 bases short, with 17 bases between. The CDR3 loop is CASSASRELPYEQYF. The DNA for the CDR3 is TGTGCCAGCAGCGCCTCTCGGGAGTTACCCTACGAGCAGTACTTC.

CDR3 protein: CASSPRIHQQGAKSGANVLTF. In DNA, the CDR3 is TGTGCCAGCTCACCACGGATTCATCAGCAGGGGGCCAAGTCTGGGGCCAACGTCCTGACTTTC. This chain connects TRBV18 to TRBJ2-6; TRBD1 matches 8 bases. Trimming cost V 1 base and J 1 base; bases outside gene matches: 15. This CDR3 has 21 residues. Germline values: CDR1 KGHSH, CDR2 LQKENI.

This clone was found once. The chain employs TRBV6-6 and TRBJ2-3; D not certain. Trimming shortened V by 6 bases and J by 0 bases, and 1 base separated the two germline ends. CDR1 is MNHNY and CDR2 is SVGAGI in the germline V gene (reference sequence). There are 11 residues in the CDR3. CDR3 loop: CASRSTDTQYF. In DNA, the CDR3 is TGTGCCAGCAGGAGCACAGATACGCAGTATTTT.

This chain uses TRBV7-2 with TRBJ1-5; possible D gene TRBD1, 5 bases. The germline V gene has CDR1 SGHTA and CDR2 FQGNSA. Trimming took 1 base from V and 7 from J, leaving 14 bases between them. The CDR3 is 15 amino acids. The CDR3 is CASSLGFGAWQPQHF. The CDR3 DNA reads as TGTGCCAGCAGCTTAGGTTTTGGGGCTTGGCAGCCCCAGCATTTT.

The chain has TRBV6-1 and TRBJ2-2, with 10 bases that match TRBD1. Germline-derived CDR1 and CDR2 are MNHNS and SASEGT. The V segment lost 3 bases and the J segment 0 bases; nucleotides outside the gene matches: 4. The CDR3 is 17 amino acids. CDR3 region: CASSDRGTGANTGELFF. The CDR3, as DNA: TGTGCCAGCAGTGACCGAGGGACAGGGGCGAACACCGGGGAGCTGTTTTTT.

The chain employs TRBV12-3 or TRBV12-4 and TRBJ2-1; TRBD2 aligns across 7 bases. The CDR3 length is 13 residues. J lost 10 bases, V lost 3 bases, and 6 bases had no gene match. The CDR3 DNA reads as TGTGCCAGCAGTTTTAACGGGAGGTCCGAGCAGTTCTTC. Its translation is CASSFNGRSEQFF.

This rearrangement joins TRBV7-2 to TRBJ1-4, with D maybe TRBD1 (5 bases). This CDR3 spans 15 amino acids. The germline gives CDR1 SGHTA, CDR2 FQGNSA. Trimming took 0 bases from V and 8 from J, leaving 13 bases between them. The CDR3 loop is CASSLAGAGWEKLFF. CDR3 coding DNA: TGTGCCAGCAGCTTAGCTGGGGCGGGCTGGGAAAAACTGTTTTTT. Full variable domain (missing parts from reference TRBV7-2 and TRBJ1-4): GAGVSQSPSNKVTEKGKDVELRCDPISGHTALYWYRQSLGQGLEFLIYFQGNSAPDKSGLPSDRFSAERTGGSVSTLTIQRTQQEDSAVYLCASSLAGAGWEKLFFGSGTQLSVL.

V and J are TRBV18 and TRBJ1-2, with 8 nucleotides matching TRBD1. The CDR3 totals 15 residues. The germline CDR1 and CDR2 sequences are KGHSH and LQKENI. The ends lost 0 bases at V and 3 bases at J; junction bases unmatched: 3. The CDR3 region is CASSPPDRDHYGYTF. CDR3 bases: TGTGCCAGCTCACCACCGGACAGGGACCACTATGGCTACACCTTC. Together with reference TRBV18 and TRBJ1-2, the CDR3 gives the full variable domain: NAGVMQNPRHLVRRRGQEARLRCSPMKGHSHVYWYRQLPEEGLKFMVYLQKENIIDESGMPKERFSAEFPKEGPSILRIQQVVRGDSAAYFCASSPPDRDHYGYTFGSGTRLTVV.

This sequence joins TRBV7-9 and TRBJ2-1; 10 bases are shared with TRBD2. The CDR3 is made up of 14 amino acids. Germline loops: CDR1 SEHNR, CDR2 FQNEAQ (reference sequence). V dropped 3 bases and J dropped 5; count of bases not matched to a gene: 1. CDR3 in DNA: TGTGCCAGCAGCTTCGGACTAGCGGACAATGAGCAGTTCTTC. As protein: CASSFGLADNEQFF. The full variable domain, rest sourced from reference TRBV7-9 and TRBJ2-1, is DTGVSQNPRHKITKRGQNVTFRCDPISEHNRLYWYRQTLGQGPEFLTYFQNEAQLEKSRLLSDRFSAERPKGSFSTLEIQRTEQGDSAMYLCASSFGLADNEQFFGPGTRLTVL.

The chain couples TRBV6-5 to TRBJ2-3, with 12 bases fitting TRBD2. This CDR3 comprises 15 residues. CDR1 MNHEY and CDR2 SVGAGI come from the germline V gene. V trimming: 7 bases; J trimming: 6 bases; junction bases outside the gene matches: 8. CDR3 in DNA: TGTGCCAGCACCAGACTAGCGGGAGAGGGCGATACGCAGTATTTT. It is translated as CASTRLAGEGDTQYF.

The chain couples TRBV28 to TRBJ1-3; D unclear. V lost 4 bases to trimming and J lost 2 bases, with 15 bases between them. The CDR3 covers 16 residues. Per the germline V gene, CDR1 is MDHEN and CDR2 is SYDVKM. CDR3 in DNA: TGTGCCAGCAGTTGGGAAGGCTTTTCAGCTGGAAACACCATATATTTT. This codes for CASSWEGFSAGNTIYF.

V gene TRBV7-3 combines with J gene TRBJ1-2; D unclear. Trimming removed 2 bases from V and 2 bases from J, with 9 bases in between. The germline CDR1 and CDR2 sequences are SGHTA and FQGTGA. The CDR3 runs 14 residues. The CDR3 DNA follows: TGTGCCAGCAGCTTAGGCGGACTGAACTATGGCTACACCTTC. This gives the protein CASSLGGLNYGYTF.

This clone was found once. The V and J genes are TRBV28 and TRBJ2-2, with 7 bases aligning to TRBD1. The germline CDR1 and CDR2 sequences are MDHEN and SYDVKM. The junction had 2 bases not matched to a gene; V was cut back by 9 bases and J by 4 bases. There are 12 residues in the CDR3. CDR3 in amino acids: CASRQGTGELFF. The CDR3 DNA follows: TGTGCCAGTAGACAGGGCACCGGGGAGCTGTTTTTT.

The chain couples TRBV19 to TRBJ2-1, with D uncertain. The CDR3 extends over 14 amino acids. Trimming stripped 2 bases from V and 4 bases from J, with 9 bases between. The germline CDR1 and CDR2 sequences are LNHDA and SQIVND (reference sequence). The CDR3 DNA follows: TGTGCCAGTAGTATATGGAGCAGTTACAATGAGCAGTTCTTC. Amino acids: CASSIWSSYNEQFF.

J is TRBJ2-6 and V is TRBV28, with 7 bases that match TRBD1. The germline gives CDR1 MDHEN, CDR2 SYDVKM. This CDR3 has 15 amino acids. V gave up 6 bases and J gave up 2 bases; unmatched junction bases: 4. Here the CDR3 reads CASSFDRAGANVLTF. Here the CDR3 DNA reads TGTGCCAGCAGCTTTGACAGGGCTGGGGCCAACGTCCTGACTTTC.

The chain combines TRBV3-1 (or the pseudogene TRBV3-2) with TRBJ1-5; maybe TRBD1 (6 bases). This CDR3 is 15 amino acids long. Germline V gives CDR1 LGHDT, CDR2 YNNKEL (reference sequence). V dropped 0 bases and J dropped 7 bases, with 13 bases sitting between them. The CDR3 DNA reads as TGTGCCAGCAGCCAAGAACTCGGGGGCGGGCAGCCCCAGCATTTT. Translated, it gives CASSQELGGGQPQHF.

The V call is TRBV7-2, the J call TRBJ1-1; D gene uncertain. Germline lookup yields CDR1 SGHTA and CDR2 FQGNSA. V shed 5 bases and J shed 6 bases, with 7 bases lying between them. The length of the CDR3 is 11 residues. The CDR3 spells CASSAGAEAFF. CDR3 DNA sequence: TGTGCCAGCAGCGCTGGAGCTGAAGCTTTCTTT.

The chain has TRBV6-1 and TRBJ1-1; 7 bases map to TRBD1. Germline V gene lookup returns CDR1 MNHNS and CDR2 SASEGT. The junction had 10 bases not matched to a gene; V was cut back by 4 bases and J by 2 bases. CDR3 length: 16 residues. The CDR3 DNA reads TGTGCCAGCAGTGCCTACTCGGGACAGACAAACACTGAAGCTTTCTTT. Residues: CASSAYSGQTNTEAFF.

The chain is built from TRBV6-6 and TRBJ1-1; D unclear. CDR1 and CDR2 (germline): MNHNY, SVGAGI (reference sequence). V was cut by 2 bases and J by 1 base, with 8 bases left in between. This CDR3 is built from 14 residues. The CDR3 coding sequence is TGTGCCAGCAGTTACCCTGGCTCGAACACTGAAGCTTTCTTT. It specifies CASSYPGSNTEAFF.

The CDR3 spells CAITDVSEQFF. CDR3 in DNA: TGTGCCATCACCGATGTGAGTGAGCAGTTCTTC. The chain joins TRBV10-3 to TRBJ2-1, with D uncertain. The V and J ends lost 7 bases and 9 bases respectively, with 10 bases between them. Germline V CDR1 and CDR2: ENHRY, SYGVKD. This CDR3 has 11 amino acids.

The rearrangement links TRBV5-1 to TRBJ2-7; a possible D gene is TRBD2 (5 bases). Between the trimmed V and J ends, which lost 0 bases and 6 bases, there was a span of 10 bases. Germline-derived CDR1 and CDR2 are SGHRS and YFSETQ. The length of the CDR3 is 13 residues. The CDR3 DNA is TGCGCCAGCAGCTTGGGCGTAGGGAGCGAGCAGTACTTC. It specifies CASSLGVGSEQYF.

The chain combines TRBV5-4 with TRBJ2-1; TRBD2 agrees at 15 bases. The CDR3 is made up of 16 amino acids. Germline V gene lookup returns CDR1 SGHNT and CDR2 YYREEE (reference sequence). J gave up 10 bases and V 4 bases, and 9 bases lay outside the gene matches. The CDR3 DNA reads as TGTGCCAGCAGCGGGCAGCCTGGGACTAGCGGGAGGGAGCAGTTCTTC. Amino acids: CASSGQPGTSGREQFF.

The chain is built from TRBV27 and TRBJ1-5; D gene ambiguous. Trimming left V 0 bases short and J 5 bases short, with 5 bases between. The germline V gene has CDR1 MNHEY and CDR2 SMNVEV (reference sequence). The CDR3 has 13 residues. The CDR3 DNA follows: TGTGCCAGCAGTTTATCGTTCGATCAGCCCCAGCATTTT. It codes for CASSLSFDQPQHF.

The rearrangement links TRBV13 to TRBJ2-4; D might be TRBD2 (5 bases). Germline V gene lookup returns CDR1 PRHDT and CDR2 FYEKMQ (reference sequence). V was clipped by 2 bases and J by 1 base, with 24 bases between them. The length of the CDR3 is 20 residues. The CDR3 protein is CASSLFSPGEAGAAKNIQYF. The CDR3 region has the DNA TGTGCCAGCAGCTTATTTTCCCCAGGTGAGGCGGGTGCGGCCAAAAACATTCAGTACTTC.